The T cell receptor (beta chain) described here comes from a study of cytomegalovirus exposure and HLA in healthy donors. General study results and limits: When presence/absence was analysed, sequencing depth was taken to be roughly uniform across donors. Being productive about 87% or about 30% of the time was typical of most TCR beta V segments in an earlier analysis. Most subjects' HLA-A and HLA-B alleles were reportedly predicted from TCR beta sequences.

Germline values: CDR1 SGHTA, CDR2 FQGNSA. J lost 5 bases, V lost 5 bases, and 9 bases had no gene match. The CDR3 sequence is 16 residues long. PCR amplification relied on 60 Vbeta primers (plus 13 Jbeta primers). TCRdb's table, derived via immunoSEQ multiplex PCR, lists solely in-frame clones and lacks some. The table lists under 250,000 clones, around 80% of them singletons. This clone was seen more than once but under ten times. Antigen specificity is unknown. The rearrangement joins TRBV7-2 to TRBJ1-6; 7 bases fit TRBD1. This receptor was obtained from a woman in her thirties in good health and CMV-seropositive. The sequencing input was PBMCs. In nucleotides, the CDR3 is TGTGCCAGCAGCCTAGGGGGGACAGCCAATAATTCACCCCTCCACTTT. The encoded protein is CASSLGGTANNSPLHF. Full variable domain (outside the CDR3, taken from reference TRBV7-2 and TRBJ1-6): GAGVSQSPSNKVTEKGKDVELRCDPISGHTALYWYRQSLGQGLEFLIYFQGNSAPDKSGLPSDRFSAERTGGSVSTLTIQRTQQEDSAVYLCASSLGGTANNSPLHFGNGTRLTVT.